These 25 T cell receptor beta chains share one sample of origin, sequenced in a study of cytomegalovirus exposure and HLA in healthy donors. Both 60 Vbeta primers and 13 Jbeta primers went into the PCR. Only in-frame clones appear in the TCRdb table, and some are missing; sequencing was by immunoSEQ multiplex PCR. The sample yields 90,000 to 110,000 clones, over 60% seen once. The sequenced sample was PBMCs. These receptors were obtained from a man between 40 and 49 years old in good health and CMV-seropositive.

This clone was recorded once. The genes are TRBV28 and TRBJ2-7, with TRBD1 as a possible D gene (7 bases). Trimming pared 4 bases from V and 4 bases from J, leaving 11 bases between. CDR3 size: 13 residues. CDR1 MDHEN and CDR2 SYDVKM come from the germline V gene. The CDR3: CASSSAGGYEQYF. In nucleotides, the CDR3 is TGTGCCAGCAGTTCGGCAGGGGGGTACGAGCAGTACTTC.

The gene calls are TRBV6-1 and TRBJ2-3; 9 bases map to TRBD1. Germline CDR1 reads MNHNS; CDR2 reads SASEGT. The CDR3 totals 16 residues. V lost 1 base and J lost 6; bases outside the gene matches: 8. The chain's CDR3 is CASSEVKGQGKDTQYF. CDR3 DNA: TGTGCCAGCAGTGAAGTGAAAGGACAGGGGAAGGATACGCAGTATTTT.

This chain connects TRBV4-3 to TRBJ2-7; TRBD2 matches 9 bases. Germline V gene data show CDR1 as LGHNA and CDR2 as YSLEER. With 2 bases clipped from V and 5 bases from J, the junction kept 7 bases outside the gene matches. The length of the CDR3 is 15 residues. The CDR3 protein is CASSQFWRGGHEQYF. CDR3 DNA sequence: TGCGCCAGCAGCCAATTTTGGCGGGGGGGCCACGAGCAGTACTTC.

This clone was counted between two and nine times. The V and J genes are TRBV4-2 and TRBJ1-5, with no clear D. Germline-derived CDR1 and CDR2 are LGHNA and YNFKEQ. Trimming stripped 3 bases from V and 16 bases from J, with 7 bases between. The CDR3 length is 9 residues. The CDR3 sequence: CASSHPYHF. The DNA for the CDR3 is TGTGCCAGCAGCCACCCTTATCATTTT.

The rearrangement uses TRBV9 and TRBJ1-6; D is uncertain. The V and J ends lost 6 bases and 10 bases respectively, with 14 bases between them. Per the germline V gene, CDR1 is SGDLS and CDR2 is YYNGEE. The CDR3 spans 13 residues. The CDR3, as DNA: TGTGCCAGCAACATACCAGGCCGATCACCCCTCCACTTT. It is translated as CASNIPGRSPLHF.

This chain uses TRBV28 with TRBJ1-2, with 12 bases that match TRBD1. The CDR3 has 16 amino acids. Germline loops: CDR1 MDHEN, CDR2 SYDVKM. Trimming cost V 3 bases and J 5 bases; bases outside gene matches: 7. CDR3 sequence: CASSFTGTGGRYGYTF. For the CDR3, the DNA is TGTGCCAGCAGTTTTACCGGGACAGGGGGCAGGTATGGCTACACCTTC.

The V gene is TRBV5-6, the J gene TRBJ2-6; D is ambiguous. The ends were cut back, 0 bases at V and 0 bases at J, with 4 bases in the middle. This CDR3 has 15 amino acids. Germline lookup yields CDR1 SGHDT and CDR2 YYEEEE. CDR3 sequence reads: CASSLGDSGANVLTF. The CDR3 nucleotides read TGTGCCAGCAGCTTGGGAGACTCTGGGGCCAACGTCCTGACTTTC.

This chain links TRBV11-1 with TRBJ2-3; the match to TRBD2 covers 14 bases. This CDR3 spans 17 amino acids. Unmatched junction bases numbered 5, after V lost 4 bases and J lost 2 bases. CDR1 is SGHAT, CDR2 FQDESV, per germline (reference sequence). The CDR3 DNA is TGTGCCAGCAGCTCTTGGACTAGCGGGGGGATCACAGATACGCAGTATTTT. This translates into CASSSWTSGGITDTQYF.

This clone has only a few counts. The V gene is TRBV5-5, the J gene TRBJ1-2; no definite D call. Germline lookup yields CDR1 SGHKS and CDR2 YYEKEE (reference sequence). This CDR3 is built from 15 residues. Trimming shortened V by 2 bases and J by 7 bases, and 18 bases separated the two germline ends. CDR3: CASSFGSRLVGGYTF. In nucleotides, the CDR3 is TGTGCCAGCAGCTTCGGGTCGAGGTTGGTTGGTGGCTACACCTTC.

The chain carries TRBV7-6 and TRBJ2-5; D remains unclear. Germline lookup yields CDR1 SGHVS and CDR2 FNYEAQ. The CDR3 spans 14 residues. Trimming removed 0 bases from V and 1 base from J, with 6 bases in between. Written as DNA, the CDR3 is TGTGCCAGCAGCTTAGCGCGCACCCAAGAGACCCAGTACTTC. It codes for CASSLARTQETQYF.

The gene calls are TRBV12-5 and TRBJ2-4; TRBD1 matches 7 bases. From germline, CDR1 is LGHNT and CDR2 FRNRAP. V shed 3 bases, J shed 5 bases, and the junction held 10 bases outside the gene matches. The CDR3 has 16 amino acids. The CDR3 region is CASGLERQGRENIQYF. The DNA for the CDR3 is TGTGCTAGTGGTTTAGAACGACAGGGAAGAGAAAACATTCAGTACTTC.

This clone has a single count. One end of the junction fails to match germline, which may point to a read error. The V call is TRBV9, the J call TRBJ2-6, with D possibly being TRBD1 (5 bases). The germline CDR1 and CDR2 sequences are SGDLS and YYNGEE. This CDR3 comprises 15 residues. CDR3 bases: TGTGCCAGCAGCGTGTATCTCTCTGGGGCCAACGGCCTGACTTTC. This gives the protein CASSVYLSGANGLTF.

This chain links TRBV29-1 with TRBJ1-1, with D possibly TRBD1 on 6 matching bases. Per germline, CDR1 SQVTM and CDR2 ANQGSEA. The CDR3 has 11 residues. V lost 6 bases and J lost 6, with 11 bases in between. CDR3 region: CSVGTGSEAFF. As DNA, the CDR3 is TGCAGCGTCGGAACAGGGTCTGAAGCTTTCTTT.

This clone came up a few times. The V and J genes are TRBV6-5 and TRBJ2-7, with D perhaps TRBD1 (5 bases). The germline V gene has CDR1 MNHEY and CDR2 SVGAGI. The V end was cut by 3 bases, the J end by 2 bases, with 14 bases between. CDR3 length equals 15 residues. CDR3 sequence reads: CASSYSGPLTYEQYF. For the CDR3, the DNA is TGTGCCAGCAGTTATTCAGGGCCACTTACCTACGAGCAGTACTTC.

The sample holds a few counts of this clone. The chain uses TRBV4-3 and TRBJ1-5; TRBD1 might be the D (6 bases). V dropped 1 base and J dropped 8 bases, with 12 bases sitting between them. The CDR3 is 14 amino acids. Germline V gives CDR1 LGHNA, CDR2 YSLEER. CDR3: CASSQGQGFEPQHF. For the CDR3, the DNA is TGCGCCAGCAGCCAAGGGCAGGGGTTTGAGCCCCAGCATTTT.

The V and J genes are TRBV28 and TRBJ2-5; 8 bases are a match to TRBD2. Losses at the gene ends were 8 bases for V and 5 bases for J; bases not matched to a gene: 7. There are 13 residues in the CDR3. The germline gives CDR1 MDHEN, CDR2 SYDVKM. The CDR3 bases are TGTGCCAGCCGCGGCGGGGGGATGGAGACCCAGTACTTC. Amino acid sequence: CASRGGGMETQYF.

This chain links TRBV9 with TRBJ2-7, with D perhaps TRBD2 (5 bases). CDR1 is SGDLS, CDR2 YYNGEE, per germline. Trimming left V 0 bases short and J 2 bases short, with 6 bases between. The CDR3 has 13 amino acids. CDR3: CASSVDGAYEQYF. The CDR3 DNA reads TGTGCCAGCAGCGTAGACGGGGCCTACGAGCAGTACTTC. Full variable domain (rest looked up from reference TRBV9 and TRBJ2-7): DSGVTQTPKHLITATGQRVTLRCSPRSGDLSVYWYQQSLDQGLQFLIQYYNGEERAKGNILERFSAQQFPDLHSELNLSSLELGDSALYFCASSVDGAYEQYFGPGTRLTVT.

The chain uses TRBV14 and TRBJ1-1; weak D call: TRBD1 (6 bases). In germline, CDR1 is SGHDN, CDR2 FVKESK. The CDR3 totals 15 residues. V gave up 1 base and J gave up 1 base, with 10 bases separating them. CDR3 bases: TGTGCCAGCAGCCAAGTACAGGGTCGGAACACTGAAGCTTTCTTT. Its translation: CASSQVQGRNTEAFF.

DNA for the CDR3: TGTGCCAGCAGTGGACTAGCGGGAGCGGCAGAGACCCAGTACTTC. Translation: CASSGLAGAAETQYF. V is TRBV27 and J is TRBJ2-5; 13 bases are shared with TRBD2. V gave up 5 bases and J gave up 4 bases; unmatched junction bases: 4. The germline CDR1 and CDR2 sequences are MNHEY and SMNVEV (reference sequence). The CDR3 consists of 15 residues.

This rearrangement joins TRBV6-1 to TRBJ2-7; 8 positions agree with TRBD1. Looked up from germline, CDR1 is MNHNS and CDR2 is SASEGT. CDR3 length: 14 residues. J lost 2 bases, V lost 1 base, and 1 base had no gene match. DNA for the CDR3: TGTGCCAGCAGTGAAGGGACAGGGCCCTACGAGCAGTACTTC. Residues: CASSEGTGPYEQYF.

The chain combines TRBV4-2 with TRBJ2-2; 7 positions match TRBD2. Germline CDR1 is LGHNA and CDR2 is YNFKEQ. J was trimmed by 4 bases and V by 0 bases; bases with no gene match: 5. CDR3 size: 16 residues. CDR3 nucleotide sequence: TGTGCCAGCAGCCAAGATGGGAGGGGCATCACCGGGGAGCTGTTTTTT. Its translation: CASSQDGRGITGELFF.

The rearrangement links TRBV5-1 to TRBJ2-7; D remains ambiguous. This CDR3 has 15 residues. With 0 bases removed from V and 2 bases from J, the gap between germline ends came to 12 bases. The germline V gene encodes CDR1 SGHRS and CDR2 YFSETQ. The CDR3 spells CASSLDRFKTYEQYF. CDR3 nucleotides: TGCGCCAGCAGCTTGGACAGATTTAAAACCTACGAGCAGTACTTC.

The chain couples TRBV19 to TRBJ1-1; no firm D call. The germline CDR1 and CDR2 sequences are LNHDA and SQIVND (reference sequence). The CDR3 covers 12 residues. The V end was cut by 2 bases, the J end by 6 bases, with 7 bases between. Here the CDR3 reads CASSIHTAEAFF. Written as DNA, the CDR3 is TGTGCCAGTAGTATACATACAGCTGAAGCTTTCTTT.

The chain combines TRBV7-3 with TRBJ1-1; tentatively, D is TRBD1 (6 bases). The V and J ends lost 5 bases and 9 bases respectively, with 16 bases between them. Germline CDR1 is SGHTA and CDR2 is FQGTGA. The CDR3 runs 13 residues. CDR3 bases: TGTGCCAGCAGCCAGGACAGAATAGGACAAGCTTTCTTT. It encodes CASSQDRIGQAFF.

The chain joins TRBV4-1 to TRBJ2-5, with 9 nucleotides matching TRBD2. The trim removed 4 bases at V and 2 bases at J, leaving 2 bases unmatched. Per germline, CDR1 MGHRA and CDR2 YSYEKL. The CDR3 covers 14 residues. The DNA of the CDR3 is TGCGCCAGCAGCCGACTAGCGGCTCAAGAGACCCAGTACTTC. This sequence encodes CASSRLAAQETQYF.